Shown below are 19 T cell receptor beta chains from a single sample sequenced in a study of blood T cell repertoires in COVID-19 (dated by TCRdb to about 2020). The library was produced with the immunoSEQ multiplex PCR assay. TCRdb re-hosts the immuneACCESS table, in-frame sequences only. Its copies lack some clones; in the studies checked, an unresolved V gene accounts for under half of them, and the cause for the rest is not known. Present in this sample are 400,000 or so clones, about 90% of which were seen just once. The ten largest clones represent 0.6% of the sample. The sample was PBMCs or T cells enriched from blood (not recorded which). The source is a man between 18 and 35 years old who had recovered from COVID-19.

This clone has only one observation. The V call is TRBV18, the J call TRBJ2-7; D ambiguous. The V and J ends lost 0 bases and 5 bases respectively, with 14 bases between them. The germline CDR1 and CDR2 sequences are KGHSH and LQKENI. The CDR3 loop spans 15 amino acids. The CDR3 DNA reads as TGTGCCAGCTCACCACCGGCGGCGGCCCGGGACGAGCAGTACTTC. It specifies CASSPPAAARDEQYF.

The rearrangement joins TRBV5-6 to TRBJ2-1; 9 bases map to TRBD2. V lost 5 bases, J lost 4 bases, and 7 bases stayed unmatched. CDR1 is SGHDT, CDR2 YYEEEE, per germline. This CDR3 is built from 15 residues. The chain's CDR3 is CASRIRGLAYNEQFF. The CDR3 DNA reads TGTGCCAGCAGAATAAGGGGACTAGCTTACAATGAGCAGTTCTTC.

The V gene is TRBV7-5, the J gene TRBJ2-7; TRBD1 is the table's D call, not checked against the DNA. TRBV7-5 is noted as a pseudogene. This CDR3 comprises 17 residues. CDR3 sequence (DNA): TGTGTCAGAAGCCTAGTGGCAGATAAAAAGATGACCTACGAGCAGTACTTC. Its translation: CVRSLVADKKMTYEQYF.

V gene TRBV29-1 combines with J gene TRBJ2-5, with 7 bases lining up with TRBD2. Germline-derived CDR1 and CDR2 are SQVTM and ANQGSEA. The V segment lost 7 bases and the J segment 2 bases; nucleotides outside the gene matches: 4. This CDR3 has 12 amino acids. The CDR3 coding sequence is TGCAGCGCTAGGGAGGGTCAAGAGACCCAGTACTTC. Its protein product is CSAREGQETQYF.

The rearrangement uses TRBV7-6 and TRBJ2-2; 10 bases agree with TRBD2. Germline V gives CDR1 SGHVS, CDR2 FNYEAQ. The trim removed 6 bases at V and 4 bases at J, leaving 5 bases unmatched. The CDR3 totals 15 residues. The chain's CDR3 is CASRGLAERTGELFF. The DNA of the CDR3 is TGTGCCAGCAGAGGACTAGCGGAGCGCACCGGGGAGCTGTTTTTT.

V and J are TRBV5-6 and TRBJ2-7, with TRBD1 matching 7 bases. There are 15 residues in the CDR3. Losses at the gene ends were 0 bases for V and 3 bases for J; bases not matched to a gene: 6. CDR1 SGHDT and CDR2 YYEEEE come from the germline V gene. This chain's CDR3 is CASSLAGGTLYEQYF. The CDR3 nucleotides are TGTGCCAGCAGCTTGGCAGGGGGTACCCTCTACGAGCAGTACTTC.

The chain employs TRBV23-1 and TRBJ1-3; 10 bases match TRBD1. TRBV23-1 is an ORF; its function is uncertain. The length of the CDR3 is 20 residues. J was trimmed by 5 bases and V by 5 bases; bases with no gene match: 21. CDR3 protein: CASSTRRNPGQGSSRNTIYF. CDR3 coding DNA: TGCGCCAGCAGTACAAGGAGAAACCCGGGACAGGGGTCAAGTAGAAACACCATATATTTT.

The chain links TRBV11-2 to TRBJ2-1, with D possibly TRBD2 on 6 matching bases. This CDR3 has 19 residues. Germline V gene lookup returns CDR1 SGHAT and CDR2 FQNNGV. Trimming stripped 2 bases from V and 2 bases from J, with 22 bases between. CDR3 DNA sequence: TGTGCCAGCAGCTTATCTTTAGGAGGGTTCAGCGGAACCTACAATGAGCAGTTCTTC. Protein product: CASSLSLGGFSGTYNEQFF. The full variable domain, in which reference TRBV11-2 and TRBJ2-1 provide the parts outside the CDR3, is EAGVAQSPRYKIIEKRQSVAFWCNPISGHATLYWYQQILGQGPKLLIQFQNNGVVDDSQLPKDRFSAERLKGVDSTLKIQPAKLEDSAVYLCASSLSLGGFSGTYNEQFFGPGTRLTVL.

This rearrangement joins TRBV11-2 to TRBJ2-7; the D is unclear. Per the germline V gene, CDR1 is SGHAT and CDR2 is FQNNGV. The CDR3 has 13 residues. Trimming stripped 5 bases from V and 4 bases from J, with 12 bases between. CDR3: CASSARAGYEQYF. The CDR3, as DNA: TGTGCCAGCAGCGCCCGAGCAGGATACGAGCAGTACTTC.

The chain carries TRBV7-9 and TRBJ1-5; unclear D gene. The CDR3 loop spans 14 amino acids. The V gene's germline CDR1 is SEHNR and CDR2 FQNEAQ (reference sequence). The germline V and J ends were trimmed by 0 bases and 1 base, with 4 bases remaining between them. Here the CDR3 DNA reads TGTGCCAGCAGCTTAGCTGGCAGCAATCAGCCCCAGCATTTT. It codes for CASSLAGSNQPQHF.

This chain links TRBV28 with TRBJ2-4; a weak D match, TRBD2 (7 bases). Trimming took 6 bases from V and 2 from J, leaving 17 bases between them. The germline CDR1 and CDR2 sequences are MDHEN and SYDVKM. The CDR3 runs to 16 residues. The DNA of the CDR3 is TGTGCCAGCAGCCCCGTGCGGGGGACAACCAAAAACATTCAGTACTTC. This sequence encodes CASSPVRGTTKNIQYF.

The V and J genes are TRBV5-1 and TRBJ1-3; no definite D call. The V gene lost 4 bases and the J gene lost 2 bases, with 7 bases spanning the gap. Germline CDR1 SGHRS, CDR2 YFSETQ. CDR3 size: 13 residues. The DNA for the CDR3 is TGCGCCAGCAGCCCCGGGGCTGGAAACACCATATATTTT. Translated, it gives CASSPGAGNTIYF.

The chain has TRBV6-5 and TRBJ1-2; TRBD1 agrees at 7 bases. This CDR3 comprises 14 residues. From germline, CDR1 is MNHEY and CDR2 SVGAGI. J lost 1 base, V lost 6 bases, and 5 bases had no gene match. This CDR3 reads CASRLQGSNYGYTF. CDR3 DNA sequence: TGTGCCAGCAGATTACAGGGGAGTAACTATGGCTACACCTTC.

The gene calls are TRBV11-2 and TRBJ2-3, with 8 positions matching TRBD2. This CDR3 region has 16 residues. Germline CDR1 SGHAT, CDR2 FQNNGV. V gave up 4 bases and J gave up 0 bases; unmatched junction bases: 6. In DNA form, the CDR3 reads TGTGCCAGCAGCTCGACAGCGGGAGTAAGCACAGATACGCAGTATTTT. Protein sequence: CASSSTAGVSTDTQYF.

The rearrangement uses TRBV5-1 and TRBJ2-1; 9 nucleotides align to TRBD2. The V gene's germline CDR1 is SGHRS and CDR2 YFSETQ. J lost 9 bases, V lost 4 bases, and 14 bases had no gene match. This CDR3 comprises 16 residues. The CDR3 loop is CASSLGGSGGTAEQFF. The CDR3 nucleotides read TGCGCCAGCAGCCTTGGTGGGAGCGGGGGGACAGCTGAGCAGTTCTTC.

This clone was detected only once. The chain recombines TRBV29-1 with TRBJ2-1; unclear D gene. Germline V gene sequence: CDR1 SQVTM, CDR2 ANQGSEA. The CDR3 runs 13 residues. Between the trimmed V and J ends, which lost 7 bases and 4 bases, there was a span of 14 bases. CDR3: CSAVPVSYNEQFF. In DNA form, the CDR3 reads TGCAGCGCCGTCCCGGTATCGTACAATGAGCAGTTCTTC.

V usage is TRBV7-8 and J usage is TRBJ2-1; D perhaps matches TRBD1 (6 bases). Germline V gives CDR1 SGHVS, CDR2 FQNEAQ. The CDR3 has 22 residues. Trimming stripped 3 bases from V and 0 bases from J, with 30 bases between. CDR3: CASSLSAGQFLLAQSSYNEQFF. The CDR3 DNA follows: TGTGCCAGCAGCTTGAGCGCCGGACAGTTTCTGCTAGCACAAAGCTCCTACAATGAGCAGTTCTTC. Full variable domain (remainder filled in from reference TRBV7-8 and TRBJ2-1): GAGVSQSPRYKVAKRGQDVALRCDPISGHVSLFWYQQALGQGPEFLTYFQNEAQLDKSGLPSDRFFAERPEGSVSTLKIQRTQQEDSAVYLCASSLSAGQFLLAQSSYNEQFFGPGTRLTVL.

The chain links TRBV4-1 to TRBJ1-1; D uncertain. The CDR3 has 14 residues. Trimming removed 0 bases at V and 4 bases at J, with 9 bases between. Germline CDR1 reads MGHRA; CDR2 reads YSYEKL. The CDR3 sequence is CASSQDPSLTEAFF. As DNA, the CDR3 is TGCGCCAGCAGCCAAGATCCTAGCCTCACTGAAGCTTTCTTT.

The chain is built from TRBV6-2 or TRBV6-3 and TRBJ2-6; D gene ambiguous. Per the germline V gene, CDR1 is MNHEY and CDR2 is SVGEGT. With 4 bases removed from V and 0 bases from J, the gap between germline ends came to 7 bases. The CDR3 runs 15 residues. The CDR3, as DNA: TGTGCCAGCAGTTCGTACAGCTCTGGGGCCAACGTCCTGACTTTC. Amino acids: CASSSYSSGANVLTF.